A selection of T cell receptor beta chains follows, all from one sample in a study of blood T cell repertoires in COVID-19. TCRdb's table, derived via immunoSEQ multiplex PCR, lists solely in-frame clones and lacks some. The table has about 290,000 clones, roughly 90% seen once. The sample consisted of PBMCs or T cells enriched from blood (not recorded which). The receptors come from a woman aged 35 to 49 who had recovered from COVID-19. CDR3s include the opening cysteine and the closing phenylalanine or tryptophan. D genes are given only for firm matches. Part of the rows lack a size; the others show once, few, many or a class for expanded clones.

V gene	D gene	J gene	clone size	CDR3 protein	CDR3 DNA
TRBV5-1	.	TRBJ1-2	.	CASSPQTVNYGYTF	TGCGCCAGCAGCCCGCAGACAGTTAACTATGGCTACACCTTC
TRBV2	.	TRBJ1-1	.	CASSPTAMNTEAFF	TGTGCCAGCAGCCCGACAGCTATGAACACTGAAGCTTTCTTT
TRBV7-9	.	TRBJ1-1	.	CASSSLGRTEAFF	TGTGCCAGCAGTTCGCTAGGGAGGACTGAAGCTTTCTTT
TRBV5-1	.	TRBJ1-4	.	CASSREPTNEKLFF	TGCGCCAGCAGCAGGGAGCCAACTAATGAAAAACTGTTTTTT
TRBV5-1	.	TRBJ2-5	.	CASSLDSLRGETQYF	TGCGCCAGCAGCTTGGACAGCCTGAGGGGGGAGACCCAGTACTTC
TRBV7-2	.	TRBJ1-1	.	CASSLDGGITEAFF	TGTGCCAGCAGCTTAGATGGGGGGATCACTGAAGCTTTCTTT
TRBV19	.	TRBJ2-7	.	CATQGDSAYEQYF	TGTGCCACCCAGGGGGACTCCGCCTACGAGCAGTACTTC
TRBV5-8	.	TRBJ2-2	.	CASSLFRGAETGELFF	TGTGCCAGCAGCTTGTTTCGGGGGGCCGAAACCGGGGAGCTGTTTTTT
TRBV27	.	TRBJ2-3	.	CASSRWTRGVGDTQYF	TGTGCCAGCAGTCGGTGGACTAGGGGGGTTGGGGATACGCAGTATTTT
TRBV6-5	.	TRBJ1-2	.	CASRTQGSGYTF	TGTGCCAGCAGGACACAGGGTAGCGGCTACACCTTC
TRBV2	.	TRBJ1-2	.	CASSVEGPYGYTF	TGTGCCAGCAGTGTGGAGGGGCCCTATGGCTACACCTTC
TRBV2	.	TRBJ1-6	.	CASREGSYNSPLHF	TGTGCCAGCAGAGAGGGCTCCTATAATTCACCCCTCCACTTT
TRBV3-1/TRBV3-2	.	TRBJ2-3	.	CATGVWSDTQYF	TGTGCCACGGGAGTATGGTCAGATACGCAGTATTTT
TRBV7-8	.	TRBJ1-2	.	CASSSGPSPGGYTF	TGTGCCAGCAGCTCGGGCCCCTCTCCGGGGGGCTACACCTTC
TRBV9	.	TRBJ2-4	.	CASSVGAENIQYF	TGTGCCAGCAGCGTAGGGGCTGAAAACATTCAGTACTTC
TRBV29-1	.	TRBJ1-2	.	CSVDAGWWDGYTF	TGCAGCGTTGACGCCGGGTGGTGGGATGGCTACACCTTC
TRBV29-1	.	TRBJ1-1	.	CSVVSNTEAFF	TGCAGCGTTGTATCGAACACTGAAGCTTTCTTT
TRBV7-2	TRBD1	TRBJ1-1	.	CASSLRTGENTEAFF	TGTGCCAGCAGCCTCCGGACAGGTGAGAACACTGAAGCTTTCTTT
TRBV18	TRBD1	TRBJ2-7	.	CASSPWTGGMASYEQYF	TGTGCCAGCTCACCATGGACAGGGGGAATGGCCTCCTACGAGCAGTACTTC
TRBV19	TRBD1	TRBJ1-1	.	CASSIDDRGDTEAFF	TGTGCCAGTAGTATAGATGACAGGGGGGACACTGAAGCTTTCTTT
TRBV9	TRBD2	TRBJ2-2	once	CASSVEPAGVDTGELFF	TGTGCCAGCAGCGTAGAGCCAGCGGGGGTGGACACCGGGGAGCTGTTTTTT
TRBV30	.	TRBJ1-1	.	CAWINSGATEAFF	TGTGCCTGGATAAACTCAGGGGCGACTGAAGCTTTCTTT
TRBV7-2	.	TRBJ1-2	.	CASSWRARTAIKSYGYTF	TGTGCCAGCAGCTGGAGGGCGAGGACGGCGATCAAATCCTATGGCTACACCTTC
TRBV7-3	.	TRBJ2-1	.	CASSLTRSRDEQFF	TGTGCCAGCAGCTTGACTAGGTCTAGGGATGAGCAGTTCTTC
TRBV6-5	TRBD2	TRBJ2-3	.	CASRPSGGAGDTQYF	TGTGCCAGCAGACCGAGCGGGGGGGCTGGCGATACGCAGTATTTT
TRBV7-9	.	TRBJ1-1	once	CASSFFSVNTEAFF	TGTGCCAGCAGCTTCTTTAGCGTTAACACTGAAGCTTTCTTT
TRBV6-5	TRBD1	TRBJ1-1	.	CASSFTGGGTEAFF	TGTGCCAGCAGTTTTACAGGGGGTGGCACTGAAGCTTTCTTT
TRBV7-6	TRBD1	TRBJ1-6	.	CASSPLAGTVDSPLHF	TGTGCCAGCAGCCCCCTGGCGGGGACAGTGGATTCACCCCTCCACTTT
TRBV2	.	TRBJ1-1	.	CASSYYRAGPEAFF	TGTGCCAGCAGTTATTACAGGGCCGGGCCTGAAGCTTTCTTT
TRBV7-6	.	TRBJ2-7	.	CASSSQGGGAYEQYF	TGTGCCAGCAGCTCTCAGGGAGGAGGGGCTTACGAGCAGTACTTC
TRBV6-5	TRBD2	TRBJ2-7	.	CASRQLAGMVGEQYF	TGTGCCAGCAGGCAACTAGCGGGGATGGTCGGCGAGCAGTACTTC
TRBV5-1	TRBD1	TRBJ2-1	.	CASSMGQGDNEQFF	TGCGCCAGCAGCATGGGACAGGGGGACAATGAGCAGTTCTTC
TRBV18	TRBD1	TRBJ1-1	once	CASSGTGGLQGGNTEAFF	TGTGCCAGCTCAGGGACAGGGGGCCTTCAAGGAGGGAACACTGAAGCTTTCTTT
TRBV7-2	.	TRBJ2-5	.	CASSYWGGGIQETQYF	TGTGCCAGCAGCTACTGGGGAGGGGGTATCCAAGAGACCCAGTACTTC
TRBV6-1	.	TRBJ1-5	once	CASSELAGNQPQHF	TGTGCCAGCAGTGAACTCGCCGGTAATCAGCCCCAGCATTTT